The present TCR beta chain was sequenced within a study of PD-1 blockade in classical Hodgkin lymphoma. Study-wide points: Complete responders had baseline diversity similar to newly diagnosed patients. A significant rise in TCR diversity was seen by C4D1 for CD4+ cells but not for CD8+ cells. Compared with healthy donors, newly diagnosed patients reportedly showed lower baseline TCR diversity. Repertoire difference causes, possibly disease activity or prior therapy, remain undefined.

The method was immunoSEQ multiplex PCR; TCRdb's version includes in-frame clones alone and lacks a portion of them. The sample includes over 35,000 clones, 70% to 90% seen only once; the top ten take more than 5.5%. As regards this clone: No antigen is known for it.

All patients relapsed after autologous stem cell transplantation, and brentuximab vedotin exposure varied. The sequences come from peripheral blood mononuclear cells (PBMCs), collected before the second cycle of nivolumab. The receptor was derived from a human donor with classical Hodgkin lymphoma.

The CDR3 sequence: CASSLAGSTDTQYF. The CDR3 nucleotides read TGTGCCAGCAGCTTAGCGGGGAGCACAGATACGCAGTATTTT. The J gene is TRBJ2-3, the V gene TRBV6-4, with TRBD2 matching 8 bases. The germline gives CDR1 MRHNA, CDR2 SNTAGT. V gave up 6 bases and J gave up 0 bases; unmatched junction bases: 2. The CDR3 spans 14 residues.